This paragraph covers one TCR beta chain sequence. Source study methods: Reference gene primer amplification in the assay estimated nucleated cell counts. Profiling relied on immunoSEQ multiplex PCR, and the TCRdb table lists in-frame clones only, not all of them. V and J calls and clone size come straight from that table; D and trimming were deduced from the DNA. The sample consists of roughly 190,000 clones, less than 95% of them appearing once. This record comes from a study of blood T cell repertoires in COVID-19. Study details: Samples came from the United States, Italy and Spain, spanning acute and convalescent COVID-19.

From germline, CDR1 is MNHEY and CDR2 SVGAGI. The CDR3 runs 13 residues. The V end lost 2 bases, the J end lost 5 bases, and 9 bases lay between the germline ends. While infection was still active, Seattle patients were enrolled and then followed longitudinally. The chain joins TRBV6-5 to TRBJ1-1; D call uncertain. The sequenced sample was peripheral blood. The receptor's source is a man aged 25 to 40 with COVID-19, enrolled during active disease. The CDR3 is CASSYIGGTEAFF. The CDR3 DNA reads TGTGCCAGCAGTTACATTGGCGGGACTGAAGCTTTCTTT.